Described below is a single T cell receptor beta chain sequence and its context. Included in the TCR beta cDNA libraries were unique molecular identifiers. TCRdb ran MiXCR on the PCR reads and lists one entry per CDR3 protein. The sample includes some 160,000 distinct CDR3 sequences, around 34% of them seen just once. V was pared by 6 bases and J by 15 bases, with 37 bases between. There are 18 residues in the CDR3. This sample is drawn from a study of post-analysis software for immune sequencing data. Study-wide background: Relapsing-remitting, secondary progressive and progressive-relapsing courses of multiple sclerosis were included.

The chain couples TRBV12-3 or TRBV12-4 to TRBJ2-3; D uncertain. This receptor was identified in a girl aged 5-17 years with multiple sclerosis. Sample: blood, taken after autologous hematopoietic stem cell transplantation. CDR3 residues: CASRPGPSLGVSADVQYF. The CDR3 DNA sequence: TGTGCCAGCAGACCCGGGCCGTCCCTGGGTGTGAGCGCAGATGTGCAATATTTT.